Shown below are 26 T cell receptor beta chains from a single sample sequenced in a study of cytomegalovirus exposure and HLA in healthy donors. It was with 60 Vbeta and 13 Jbeta primers that the PCR ran. Only in-frame clones appear in the TCRdb table, and some are missing; sequencing was by immunoSEQ multiplex PCR. Among 150,000 to 200,000 clones listed, roughly four fifths were seen once. Sequencing was performed on PBMCs. The receptors were sampled from a woman in her fifties or sixties in good health and CMV-seropositive.

This clone was seen a handful of times. This chain connects TRBV29-1 to TRBJ1-2, with a possible D match to TRBD1 (6 bases). Germline-derived CDR1 and CDR2 are SQVTM and ANQGSEA. This CDR3 has 11 amino acids. V was cut by 8 bases and J by 6 bases, with 13 bases left in between. The CDR3 DNA is TGCAGCACAAGGACAGTTCATGGCTACACCTTC. This encodes CSTRTVHGYTF.

The chain links TRBV5-8 to TRBJ2-7; D is possibly TRBD1 (7 bases). Germline loops: CDR1 SGHTS, CDR2 YDEGEE. V was trimmed by 1 base and J by 4 bases, leaving 18 bases between them. The CDR3 sequence is 16 residues long. The CDR3: CASSLLRGEVRYEQYF. CDR3 coding DNA: TGTGCCAGCAGCTTGCTCAGGGGGGAGGTAAGATACGAGCAGTACTTC.

The rearrangement links TRBV29-1 to TRBJ2-5; 11 bases align to TRBD2. The CDR3 has 15 residues. Germline trimming cut 0 bases from V and 2 bases from J; bases unmatched to any gene: 2. Germline V gives CDR1 SQVTM, CDR2 ANQGSEA. The CDR3 nucleotides are TGCAGCGTTGAAGATGCTAGCGGGGGGCAAGAGACCCAGTACTTC. Protein sequence: CSVEDASGGQETQYF.

This sequence joins TRBV7-2 and TRBJ1-1, with no clear D. Trimming shortened V by 0 bases and J by 5 bases, and 16 bases separated the two germline ends. Germline V gives CDR1 SGHTA, CDR2 FQGNSA. This CDR3 comprises 16 residues. DNA of the CDR3: TGTGCCAGCAGCTTAGCCCGGACTTTAACGGGGACTGAAGCTTTCTTT. Its translation is CASSLARTLTGTEAFF.

This chain connects TRBV27 to TRBJ2-7; the D gene is possibly TRBD2 (6 bases). Germline V lookup: CDR1 MNHEY, CDR2 SMNVEV (reference sequence). The CDR3 contains 13 residues. With 3 bases removed from V and 7 bases from J, the gap between germline ends came to 13 bases. CDR3 DNA: TGTGCCAGCAGTTTTTCGGGGGTCGAAGAGCAGTACTTC. Its protein is CASSFSGVEEQYF.

This clone was found once. The chain is built from TRBV7-9 and TRBJ2-7, with D possibly being TRBD1 (5 bases). This CDR3 has 14 amino acids. V lost 2 bases and J 5 bases, leaving 13 bases between the germline ends. Germline V gene data show CDR1 as SEHNR and CDR2 as FQNEAQ (reference sequence). The CDR3 protein is CASSLYEGVDEQYF. CDR3 in DNA: TGTGCCAGCAGCTTATACGAAGGGGTCGACGAGCAGTACTTC.

This clone has a handful of counts. This rearrangement joins TRBV7-3 to TRBJ2-3, with TRBD1 matching 7 bases. Per germline, CDR1 SGHTA and CDR2 FQGTGA. The CDR3 is 15 amino acids. V shed 3 bases and J 0 bases; nucleotides not matched to a gene: 3. CDR3 protein: CASSLTGFSTDTQYF. Written as DNA, the CDR3 is TGTGCCAGCAGCTTGACAGGGTTCAGCACAGATACGCAGTATTTT.

The chain couples TRBV6-1 to TRBJ1-2, with 7 bases lining up with TRBD1. The CDR3 totals 14 residues. CDR1 MNHNS and CDR2 SASEGT come from the germline V gene. V lost 5 bases, J lost 5 bases, and 8 bases stayed unmatched. The CDR3 protein is CASSNRQGGYGYTF. As DNA, the CDR3 is TGTGCCAGCAGTAACAGACAGGGCGGGTATGGCTACACCTTC.

Here the CDR3 reads CASSGQGADTEAFF. Here the CDR3 DNA reads TGTGCCAGCAGTGGACAGGGGGCGGACACTGAAGCTTTCTTT. V and J are TRBV2 and TRBJ1-1; TRBD1 agrees at 10 bases. V lost 4 bases to trimming and J lost 3 bases; unmatched junction nucleotides: 2. CDR3 length equals 14 residues. The V gene's germline CDR1 is SNHLY and CDR2 FYNNEI.

This clone was observed a handful of times. The gene calls are TRBV7-9 and TRBJ1-2; no clear D gene. The V gene lost 2 bases and the J gene lost 2 bases, with 12 bases spanning the gap. Germline V gives CDR1 SEHNR, CDR2 FQNEAQ (reference sequence). The CDR3 is made up of 15 amino acids. The DNA of the CDR3 is TGTGCCAGCAGCTTACCTATGACTCCCAACTATGGCTACACCTTC. Its translation is CASSLPMTPNYGYTF. Full variable domain (rest looked up from reference TRBV7-9 and TRBJ1-2): DTGVSQNPRHKITKRGQNVTFRCDPISEHNRLYWYRQTLGQGPEFLTYFQNEAQLEKSRLLSDRFSAERPKGSFSTLEIQRTEQGDSAMYLCASSLPMTPNYGYTFGSGTRLTVV.

This clone showed up just a few times. The chain recombines TRBV11-3 with TRBJ2-7, with a possible D match to TRBD1 (5 bases). Trimming took off 1 base at V and 5 bases at J, with 9 bases between the two ends. Germline loops: CDR1 SGHNT, CDR2 YENEEA. CDR3 length: 13 residues. CDR3 DNA sequence: TGTGCCAGCAGCTTAGGACAGAAGCACGAGCAGTACTTC. Protein: CASSLGQKHEQYF.

The gene calls are TRBV6-5 and TRBJ2-1; TRBD2 might be the D (5 bases). Deletions cut 6 bases from V and 4 bases from J, with 13 bases between. This CDR3 has 14 residues. Germline V gene data show CDR1 as MNHEY and CDR2 as SVGAGI. CDR3 region: CASRYLREYNEQFF. The DNA of the CDR3 is TGTGCCAGCAGGTACCTCCGGGAATACAATGAGCAGTTCTTC.

The chain employs TRBV7-2 and TRBJ1-1; D gene unclear. The length of the CDR3 is 12 residues. CDR1 is SGHTA and CDR2 is FQGNSA in the germline V gene. Trimming shortened V by 3 bases and J by 3 bases, and 5 bases separated the two germline ends. The CDR3: CASSLLYTEAFF. Here the CDR3 DNA reads TGTGCCAGCAGCTTGTTATACACTGAAGCTTTCTTT.

A few counts support this clone. V and J are TRBV6-5 and TRBJ1-1; D is possibly TRBD1 (6 bases). Trimming took 7 bases from V and 3 from J, leaving 12 bases between them. Germline loops: CDR1 MNHEY, CDR2 SVGAGI. CDR3 length: 13 residues. CDR3 in amino acids: CASINRVYTEAFF. The DNA of the CDR3 is TGTGCCAGCATTAACAGGGTCTACACTGAAGCTTTCTTT.

V and J are TRBV2 and TRBJ2-5; the match to TRBD2 covers 7 bases. The CDR3 is 13 amino acids. Losses at the gene ends were 8 bases for V and 2 bases for J; bases not matched to a gene: 5. Germline CDR1 and CDR2: SNHLY and FYNNEI. As DNA, the CDR3 is TGTGCCAGCGGGGGGGGACGACAAGAGACCCAGTACTTC. It is translated as CASGGGRQETQYF.

The V gene is TRBV19, the J gene TRBJ1-1; no clear D gene. The germline CDR1 and CDR2 sequences are LNHDA and SQIVND (reference sequence). CDR3 size: 17 residues. Between the trimmed V and J ends, which lost 3 bases and 1 base, there was a span of 18 bases. The CDR3 DNA is TGTGCCAGTAGTATGCGGGAAAGGTATTCGGGGAACACTGAAGCTTTCTTT. It codes for CASSMRERYSGNTEAFF.

The J gene is TRBJ2-2, the V gene TRBV7-9, with 8 bases that match TRBD1. After removal of 10 bases from V and 6 bases from J, the junction contained 7 bases not matched to a gene. This CDR3 comprises 13 residues. CDR1 and CDR2 (germline): SEHNR, FQNEAQ (reference sequence). The DNA for the CDR3 is TGTGCCATGACAGGGGCTATGCCCGGGGAGCTGTTTTTT. This translates into CAMTGAMPGELFF.

V gene TRBV9 combines with J gene TRBJ1-1; D possibly corresponds to TRBD1 (5 bases). Per the germline V gene, CDR1 is SGDLS and CDR2 is YYNGEE. The CDR3 has 15 amino acids. V lost 3 bases and J lost 2, with 14 bases in between. The DNA of the CDR3 is TGTGCCAGCAGCGGGGCGGGGGGTGGCAACACTGAAGCTTTCTTT. Its protein is CASSGAGGGNTEAFF.

The table lists this clone with a few counts. This chain connects TRBV5-1 to TRBJ1-6, with TRBD1 as a possible D gene (5 bases). V gave up 2 bases and J gave up 7 bases, with 10 bases separating them. The CDR3 totals 14 residues. From germline, CDR1 is SGHRS and CDR2 YFSETQ. The CDR3 DNA reads TGCGCCAGCAGCTTTGGAGGGACCAATTCACCCCTCCACTTT. This gives the protein CASSFGGTNSPLHF.

The chain couples TRBV6-1 to TRBJ1-1; tentatively, D is TRBD1 (6 bases). In germline, CDR1 is MNHNS, CDR2 SASEGT. V was shortened by 2 bases and J by 3 bases, with 16 bases between the two germline ends. This CDR3 spans 16 amino acids. DNA of the CDR3: TGTGCCAGCAGTGAAAGAGGGGACACCCTCGACACTGAAGCTTTCTTT. It yields the protein CASSERGDTLDTEAFF.

This clone was seen just once. The chain combines TRBV5-1 with TRBJ1-2; 7 bases map to TRBD1. Germline V gene lookup returns CDR1 SGHRS and CDR2 YFSETQ. V shed 4 bases, J shed 8 bases, and the junction held 8 bases outside the gene matches. The CDR3 consists of 13 residues. CDR3 sequence reads: CASSQQGTEGYTF. CDR3 bases: TGCGCCAGCAGCCAACAGGGGACAGAGGGCTACACCTTC.

This sequence joins TRBV27 and TRBJ1-1, with 9 positions matching TRBD1. CDR1 MNHEY and CDR2 SMNVEV come from the germline V gene (reference sequence). The CDR3 totals 15 residues. V dropped 5 bases and J dropped 4; count of bases not matched to a gene: 8. The CDR3 DNA reads as TGTGCCAGCAGTCCGAGACAGGGGGGCGGCACTGAAGCTTTCTTT. Encoded protein: CASSPRQGGGTEAFF.

Only one count was recorded for this clone. This chain links TRBV10-2 with TRBJ1-3; the match to TRBD1 covers 8 bases. Germline CDR1 reads WSHSY; CDR2 reads SAAADI. With V trimmed by 8 bases and J by 0 bases, 6 bases remained unmatched. The CDR3 sequence is 15 residues long. The CDR3, as DNA: TGCGCCAGCTCCGACAGGGGACTCTCTGGAAACACCATATATTTT. Translated, it gives CASSDRGLSGNTIYF.

The chain combines TRBV4-1 with TRBJ1-1; tentative D call: TRBD1 (5 bases). CDR3 length: 15 amino acids. The germline V gene encodes CDR1 MGHRA and CDR2 YSYEKL. Trimming left V 0 bases short and J 1 base short, with 9 bases between. In DNA, the CDR3 is TGCGCCAGCAGCCAAGATAAGGGGCAGAACACTGAAGCTTTCTTT. Residues: CASSQDKGQNTEAFF.

This clone has a single count. The V gene is TRBV2, the J gene TRBJ2-7; D is uncertain. This CDR3 has 12 residues. Germline lookup yields CDR1 SNHLY and CDR2 FYNNEI. V lost 4 bases to trimming and J lost 7 bases, with 11 bases between them. The chain's CDR3 is CASSVIGREQYF. The DNA for the CDR3 is TGTGCCAGCAGTGTAATTGGTCGGGAGCAGTACTTC.

CDR3 in amino acids: CASSLGGGTGVGELFF. For the CDR3, the DNA is TGTGCCAGCAGCCTAGGGGGGGGGACAGGAGTCGGGGAGCTGTTTTTT. The J gene is TRBJ2-2, the V gene TRBV7-3, with D possibly being TRBD1 (8 bases). Germline lookup yields CDR1 SGHTA and CDR2 FQGTGA. CDR3 length: 16 amino acids. V was pared by 5 bases and J by 7 bases, with 20 bases between.